This TCR beta chain was recovered during a study of identifying expanded T cells in peripheral blood. Points from the study as a whole: Clone count variance between roughly two-week samples rose with total template count. Approximately 1.1 clones differed between technical replicates, versus about 15 and 19 over time.

The ends were cut back, 4 bases at V and 4 bases at J, with 10 bases in the middle. Germline V gene sequence: CDR1 MNHEY, CDR2 SMNVEV (reference sequence). CDR3 length: 13 amino acids. Concerning this clone: What it recognizes is unknown.

Assay: immunoSEQ multiplex PCR; the TCRdb copy retains only in-frame clones and omits some. The sample lists around 56,000 clones; around 86% were seen once. During the collection period, no donor immune events like infections were recorded. The source of this sequence is a person aged 18 to 75 in good health. The chain employs TRBV27 and TRBJ1-1; D might be TRBD1 (6 bases). The source material was blood. CDR3 sequence reads: CASSYRDTTEAFF. In DNA form, the CDR3 reads TGTGCCAGCAGTTACCGGGACACCACTGAAGCTTTCTTT.